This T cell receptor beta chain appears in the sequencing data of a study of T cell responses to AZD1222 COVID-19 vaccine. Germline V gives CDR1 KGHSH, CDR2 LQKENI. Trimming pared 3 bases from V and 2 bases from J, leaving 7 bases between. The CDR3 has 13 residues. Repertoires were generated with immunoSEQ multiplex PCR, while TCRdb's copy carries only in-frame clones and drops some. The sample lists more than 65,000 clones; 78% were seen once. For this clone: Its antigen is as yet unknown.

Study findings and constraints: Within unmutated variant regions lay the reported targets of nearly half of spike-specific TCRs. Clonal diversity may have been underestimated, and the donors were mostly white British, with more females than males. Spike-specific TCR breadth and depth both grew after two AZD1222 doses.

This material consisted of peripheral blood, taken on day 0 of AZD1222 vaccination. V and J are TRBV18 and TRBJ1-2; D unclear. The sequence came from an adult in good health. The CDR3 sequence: CASSPASNYGYTF. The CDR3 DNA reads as TGTGCCAGCTCACCGGCGTCCAACTATGGCTACACCTTC.